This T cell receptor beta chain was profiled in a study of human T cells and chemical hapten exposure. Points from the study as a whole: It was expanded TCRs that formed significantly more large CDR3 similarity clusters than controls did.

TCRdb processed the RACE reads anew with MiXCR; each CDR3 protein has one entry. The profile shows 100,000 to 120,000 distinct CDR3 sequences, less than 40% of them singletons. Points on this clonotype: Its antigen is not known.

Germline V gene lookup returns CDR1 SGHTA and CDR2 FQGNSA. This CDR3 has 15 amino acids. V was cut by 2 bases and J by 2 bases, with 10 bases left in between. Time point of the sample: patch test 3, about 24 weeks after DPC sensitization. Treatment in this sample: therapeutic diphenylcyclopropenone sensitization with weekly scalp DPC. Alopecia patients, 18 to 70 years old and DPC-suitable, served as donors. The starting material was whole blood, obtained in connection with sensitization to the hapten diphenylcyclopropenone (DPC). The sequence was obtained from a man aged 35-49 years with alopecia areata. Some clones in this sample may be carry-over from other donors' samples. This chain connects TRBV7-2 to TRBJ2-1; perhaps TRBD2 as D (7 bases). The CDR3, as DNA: TGTGCCAGCAGCTTAAGGGGGGGGACCTACAATGAGCAGTTCTTC. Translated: CASSLRGGTYNEQFF.